The 7 T cell receptor beta chains given below trace back to one sample, sequenced in a study of blood T cell repertoires in COVID-19 (TCRdb year 2020). The library was obtained by the immunoSEQ multiplex PCR assay. TCRdb holds this immuneACCESS table with in-frame rearrangements only. Some clones are missing; in checked studies, unresolved V genes explain under half, and the rest has no known cause. This sample gives about 250,000 clones in total; around four fifths of them show up just once. The ten top clones hold around 6.4% of the sample. The sample comprised peripheral blood. Receptor source: a woman aged 55-69 years with active or convalescent COVID-19.

This clone was counted between two and nine times. This rearrangement joins TRBV5-5 to TRBJ2-5; 7 bases map to TRBD1. Per germline, CDR1 SGHKS and CDR2 YYEKEE (reference sequence). CDR3 length equals 14 residues. The trim removed 4 bases at V and 1 base at J, leaving 4 bases unmatched. The CDR3 region has the DNA TGTGCCAGCAGCCTCCGGGACAGCCAAGAGACCCAGTACTTC. This encodes CASSLRDSQETQYF.

The rearrangement joins TRBV6-5 to TRBJ2-3, with 9 bases identical to TRBD2. From germline, CDR1 is MNHEY and CDR2 SVGAGI. The CDR3 is 15 residues long. Trimming removed 4 bases from V and 2 bases from J; junction bases left unmatched: 4. The CDR3 coding sequence is TGTGCCAGCAGTTTGAGCGGGGGGCCCACAGATACGCAGTATTTT. This gives the protein CASSLSGGPTDTQYF.

This chain links TRBV7-9 with TRBJ2-5, with TRBD2 matching over 7 bases. With V trimmed by 2 bases and J by 5 bases, 8 bases remained unmatched. Germline V gives CDR1 SEHNR, CDR2 FQNEAQ (reference sequence). This CDR3 is 15 amino acids long. CDR3 coding DNA: TGTGCCAGCAGCTTACTGTTTCGCGGGAGTGAGACCCAGTACTTC. This translates into CASSLLFRGSETQYF.

The rearrangement links TRBV28 to TRBJ2-3, with a weak D call TRBD1 (5 bases). The germline V and J ends were trimmed by 3 bases and 8 bases, with 21 bases remaining between them. The CDR3 contains 16 residues. CDR1 is MDHEN, CDR2 SYDVKM, per germline. The CDR3 is CASSLRQVAGPGTQYF. CDR3 nucleotide sequence: TGTGCCAGCAGTTTGCGGCAGGTCGCAGGGCCTGGTACGCAGTATTTT.

The genes are TRBV19 and TRBJ2-5, with 7 bases identical to TRBD1. After removal of 6 bases from V and 3 bases from J, the junction contained 4 bases not matched to a gene. In germline, CDR1 is LNHDA, CDR2 SQIVND (reference sequence). This CDR3 has 13 residues. The CDR3 spells CASRDTGEETQYF. The CDR3, as DNA: TGTGCCAGTAGGGATACAGGGGAAGAGACCCAGTACTTC.

This clone was found a few times. CDR3 DNA sequence: TGTGCCAGCAGCCAAGTCGGGACAGGAAACACCATATATTTT. The encoded protein is CASSQVGTGNTIYF. The rearrangement uses TRBV4-2 and TRBJ1-3; D is possibly TRBD1 (6 bases). CDR1 LGHNA and CDR2 YNFKEQ come from the germline V gene. V was trimmed by 1 base and J by 4 bases, leaving 8 bases between them. The CDR3 is 14 amino acids.

The V gene is TRBV5-1, the J gene TRBJ2-1; 8 bases match TRBD1. With V trimmed by 3 bases and J by 7 bases, 3 bases remained unmatched. Germline V CDR1 and CDR2: SGHRS, YFSETQ. CDR3 length: 13 amino acids. The CDR3 DNA sequence: TGCGCCAGCAGCTCACAGGGGGGAAATGAGCAGTTCTTC. Its protein is CASSSQGGNEQFF.